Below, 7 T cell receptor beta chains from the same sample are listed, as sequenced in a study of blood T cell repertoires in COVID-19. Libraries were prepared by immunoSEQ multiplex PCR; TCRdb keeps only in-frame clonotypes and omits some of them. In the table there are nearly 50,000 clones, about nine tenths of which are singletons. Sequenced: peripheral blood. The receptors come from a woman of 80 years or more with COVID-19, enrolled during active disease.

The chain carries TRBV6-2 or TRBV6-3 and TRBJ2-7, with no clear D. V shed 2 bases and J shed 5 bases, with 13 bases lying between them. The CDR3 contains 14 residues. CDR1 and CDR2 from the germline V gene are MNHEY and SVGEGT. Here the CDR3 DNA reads TGTGCCAGCAGTTACCACAGCTCTTACAACGAGCAGTACTTC. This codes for CASSYHSSYNEQYF.

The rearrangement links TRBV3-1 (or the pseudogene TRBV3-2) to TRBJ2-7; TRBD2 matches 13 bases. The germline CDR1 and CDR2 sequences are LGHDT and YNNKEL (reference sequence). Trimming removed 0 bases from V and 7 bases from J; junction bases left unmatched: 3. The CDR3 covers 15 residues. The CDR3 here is CASSQEGLAGREQYF. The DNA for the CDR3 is TGTGCCAGCAGCCAAGAGGGACTAGCGGGACGGGAGCAGTACTTC.

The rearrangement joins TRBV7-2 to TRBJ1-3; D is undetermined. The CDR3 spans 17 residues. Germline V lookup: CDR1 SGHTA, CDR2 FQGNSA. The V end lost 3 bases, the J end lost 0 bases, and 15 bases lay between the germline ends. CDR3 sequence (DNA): TGTGCCAGCAGCTTCGGTAGCCAGCTACTCTCTGGAAACACCATATATTTT. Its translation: CASSFGSQLLSGNTIYF.

CDR3 loop: CATTSSRSYNEQFF. CDR3 nucleotides: TGTGCCACTACTAGCTCTCGCTCCTACAATGAGCAGTTCTTC. The V and J genes are TRBV19 and TRBJ2-1, with a weak D call TRBD2 (6 bases). V lost 10 bases and J 0 bases, leaving 13 bases between the germline ends. The CDR3 sequence is 14 residues long. CDR1 and CDR2 (germline): LNHDA, SQIVND (reference sequence).

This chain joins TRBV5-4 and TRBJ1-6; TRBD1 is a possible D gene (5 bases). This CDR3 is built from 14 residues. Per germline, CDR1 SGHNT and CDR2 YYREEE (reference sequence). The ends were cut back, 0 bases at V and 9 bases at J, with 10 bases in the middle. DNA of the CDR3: TGTGCCAGCAGCTTGGACAGGCGGACTTCACCCCTCCACTTT. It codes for CASSLDRRTSPLHF.

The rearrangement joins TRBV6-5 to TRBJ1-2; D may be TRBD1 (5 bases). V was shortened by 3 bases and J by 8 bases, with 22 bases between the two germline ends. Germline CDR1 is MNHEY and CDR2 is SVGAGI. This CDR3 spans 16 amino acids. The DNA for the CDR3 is TGTGCCAGCAGTTATGATCCGGGCAGGGCAAGTCGAGGCTACACCTTC. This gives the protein CASSYDPGRASRGYTF.

DNA of the CDR3: TGTGCCAGCAGCTTAGGGGTTCCAGGGGGACACTATGGCTACACCTTC. Residues: CASSLGVPGGHYGYTF. The chain is built from TRBV7-9 and TRBJ1-2, with 7 bases lining up with TRBD1. V trimming: 1 base; J trimming: 3 bases; junction bases outside the gene matches: 8. Germline V lookup: CDR1 SEHNR, CDR2 FQNEAQ (reference sequence). The CDR3 length is 16 residues.